What follows are 27 T cell receptor beta chains derived from one specimen sequenced in a study of identical twins. TCRdb recomputed calls from the 5' RACE reads with MiXCR, one row per CDR3 protein. In the table there are about 240,000 distinct CDR3 sequences, 10% of which are singletons. Sequenced: memory T cells sorted from blood. These receptors were obtained from a man aged 45-65 years in good health.

The sample holds many counts of this clonotype. V usage is TRBV7-2 and J usage is TRBJ1-5; the D is unclear. This CDR3 is 12 amino acids long. V dropped 4 bases and J dropped 9 bases, with 10 bases sitting between them. Looked up from germline, CDR1 is SGHTA and CDR2 is FQGNSA. CDR3: CASSSGSRPQHF. CDR3 coding DNA: TGTGCCAGCAGCTCCGGGTCTAGGCCCCAGCATTTT.

This clonotype has at least ten counts. J is TRBJ1-5 and V is TRBV4-2; 11 bases fit TRBD1. Germline trimming cut 2 bases from V and 7 bases from J; bases unmatched to any gene: 7. Germline V lookup: CDR1 LGHNA, CDR2 YNFKEQ. This CDR3 region has 16 residues. The DNA of the CDR3 is TGTGCCAGCAGCCAACTTAAGGGACAGGGGGTACAGCCCCAGCATTTT. Translating gives CASSQLKGQGVQPQHF.

By proportion, this clonotype is medium-sized (0.01 to 0.1%). This chain joins TRBV5-1 and TRBJ1-6; TRBD1 is a possible D gene (5 bases). The length of the CDR3 is 17 residues. Trimming left V 3 bases short and J 0 bases short, with 13 bases between. CDR1 is SGHRS and CDR2 is YFSETQ in the germline V gene. The CDR3 DNA reads TGCGCCAGCAGCTCGGGACTGCTAGACTCCTATAATTCACCCCTCCACTTT. This sequence encodes CASSSGLLDSYNSPLHF.

This clonotype has only a few counts. The V gene is TRBV20-1, the J gene TRBJ2-3; weak D call: TRBD2 (6 bases). The V end lost 3 bases, the J end lost 2 bases, and 24 bases lay between the germline ends. There are 18 residues in the CDR3. The germline CDR1 and CDR2 sequences are DFQATT and SNEGSKA (reference sequence). CDR3 nucleotide sequence: TGCAGTGCTAGCCGGGGACTCCACATAAATGGGCTCACAGATACGCAGTATTTT. It encodes CSASRGLHINGLTDTQYF.

The chain uses TRBV19 and TRBJ2-3; 8 nucleotides agree with TRBD1. The CDR3 consists of 14 residues. Germline V gene sequence: CDR1 LNHDA, CDR2 SQIVND (reference sequence). V trimming: 5 bases; J trimming: 2 bases; junction bases outside the gene matches: 3. The chain's CDR3 is CASSSQGATDTQYF. CDR3 coding DNA: TGTGCCAGTAGTTCCCAGGGGGCCACAGATACGCAGTATTTT.

The sample holds many counts of this clonotype. The chain uses TRBV28 and TRBJ2-1; the D gene is possibly TRBD2 (6 bases). Deletions cut 7 bases from V and 10 bases from J, with 20 bases between. Germline V gene lookup returns CDR1 MDHEN and CDR2 SYDVKM. The CDR3 is 14 residues long. CDR3 nucleotides: TGTGCCAGCACCACGGCGGGGTCTACACGGGAGCAGTTCTTC. Protein product: CASTTAGSTREQFF. Together with reference TRBV28 and TRBJ2-1, the CDR3 gives the full variable domain: DVKVTQSSRYLVKRTGEKVFLECVQDMDHENMFWYRQDPGLGLRLIYFSYDVKMKEKGDIPEGYSVSREKKERFSLILESASTNQTSMYLCASTTAGSTREQFFGPGTRLTVL.

J is TRBJ2-4 and V is TRBV28, with D perhaps matching TRBD1 or TRBD2 (5 bases each). This CDR3 has 18 residues. CDR1 MDHEN and CDR2 SYDVKM come from the germline V gene. Trimming took 1 base from V and 0 from J, leaving 16 bases between them. The CDR3 spells CASSLSEFREIAKNIQYF. DNA of the CDR3: TGTGCCAGCAGTTTATCTGAATTCAGGGAGATAGCCAAAAACATTCAGTACTTC. The variable domain in full, completed from reference TRBV28 and TRBJ2-4, reads DVKVTQSSRYLVKRTGEKVFLECVQDMDHENMFWYRQDPGLGLRLIYFSYDVKMKEKGDIPEGYSVSREKKERFSLILESASTNQTSMYLCASSLSEFREIAKNIQYFGAGTRLSVL.

This clonotype was observed at least ten times. CDR3 sequence: CSARGFLSGGNEQFF. The DNA of the CDR3 is TGCAGTGCTAGAGGATTTCTGAGCGGGGGGAATGAGCAGTTCTTC. This chain links TRBV20-1 with TRBJ2-1, with TRBD2 identical over 9 bases. Germline V gene data show CDR1 as DFQATT and CDR2 as SNEGSKA (reference sequence). V was clipped by 1 base and J by 7 bases; unmatched bases: 8. The CDR3 length is 15 residues.

The table lists this clonotype with a few counts. The V call is TRBV6-5, the J call TRBJ1-2; 7 bases are shared with TRBD1. V trimming: 6 bases; J trimming: 6 bases; junction bases outside the gene matches: 4. The CDR3 contains 12 residues. Germline values: CDR1 MNHEY, CDR2 SVGAGI. As DNA, the CDR3 is TGTGCCAGCAGATCGACAGGGCATGGCTACACCTTC. Amino acid sequence: CASRSTGHGYTF.

Ten or more counts support this clonotype. The J gene is TRBJ1-1, the V gene TRBV6-2 or TRBV6-3, with 7 bases fitting TRBD1. In germline, CDR1 is MNHEY, CDR2 SVGEGT. The CDR3 loop spans 14 amino acids. Unmatched junction bases numbered 8, after V lost 6 bases and J lost 4 bases. The CDR3 is CASRLTGEGTEAFF. CDR3 DNA sequence: TGTGCCAGCAGACTAACAGGGGAGGGCACTGAAGCTTTCTTT.

This clonotype occurred many times. The gene calls are TRBV29-1 and TRBJ1-2; tentatively, D is TRBD1 (6 bases). The CDR3 has 12 residues. CDR1 SQVTM and CDR2 ANQGSEA come from the germline V gene. V was clipped by 6 bases and J by 2 bases, with 10 bases between them. CDR3 DNA sequence: TGCAGCGTGCTACAGGGAAACTATGGCTACACCTTC. Encoded protein: CSVLQGNYGYTF.

This chain links TRBV6-5 with TRBJ2-1; 12 bases agree with TRBD2. Per germline, CDR1 MNHEY and CDR2 SVGAGI. V trimming: 5 bases; J trimming: 8 bases; junction bases outside the gene matches: 10. This CDR3 is built from 16 residues. CDR3 DNA sequence: TGTGCCAGCAGTCATCGACTAGCGGGAGATTTAGATGAGCAGTTCTTC. Protein sequence: CASSHRLAGDLDEQFF.

The chain employs TRBV6-2 or TRBV6-3 and TRBJ1-4; 10 positions match TRBD1. The trim removed 4 bases at V and 8 bases at J, leaving 4 bases unmatched. CDR1 is MNHEY and CDR2 is SVGEGT in the germline V gene. The CDR3 sequence is 14 residues long. The CDR3 here is CASSSGQGGEKLFF. DNA for the CDR3: TGTGCCAGCAGTTCCGGACAGGGGGGAGAAAAACTGTTTTTT.

This clonotype was seen only a few times. The rearrangement links TRBV9 to TRBJ1-6; no reliable D call. In germline, CDR1 is SGDLS, CDR2 YYNGEE. V was cut by 3 bases and J by 2 bases, with 6 bases left in between. CDR3 length equals 14 residues. The CDR3 DNA reads as TGTGCCAGCAGCGGGGGAACCTATAATTCACCCCTCCACTTT. Its translation: CASSGGTYNSPLHF.

The CDR3 DNA reads as TGCGCCAGCAGCTCGGGGACGGTTTCCTACAATGAGCAGTTCTTC. The encoded protein is CASSSGTVSYNEQFF. V gene TRBV5-1 combines with J gene TRBJ2-1; the D call may be TRBD1 or TRBD2 (5 bases each). The CDR3 is made up of 15 amino acids. V was shortened by 3 bases and J by 1 base, with 11 bases between the two germline ends. Germline V gene lookup returns CDR1 SGHRS and CDR2 YFSETQ.

The rearrangement uses TRBV7-6 and TRBJ2-2; unclear D gene. This CDR3 has 14 residues. Germline V lookup: CDR1 SGHVS, CDR2 FNYEAQ. V gave up 5 bases and J gave up 2 bases, with 9 bases separating them. CDR3 region: CASSPAVNTGELFF. CDR3 nucleotides: TGTGCCAGCAGCCCCGCAGTTAACACCGGGGAGCTGTTTTTT.

The sample holds a few counts of this clonotype. The chain links TRBV12-3 or TRBV12-4 to TRBJ1-1, with a weak D call TRBD1 (5 bases). V lost 0 bases and J lost 2, with 13 bases in between. There are 16 residues in the CDR3. The CDR3 reads CASSLAGRTLNTEAFF. The CDR3 coding sequence is TGTGCCAGCAGTTTAGCGGGACGGACTCTTAACACTGAAGCTTTCTTT.

This clonotype showed up many times. The chain joins TRBV28 to TRBJ1-4; D ambiguous. The CDR3 totals 13 residues. CDR1 and CDR2 from the germline V gene are MDHEN and SYDVKM. V was trimmed by 5 bases and J by 4 bases, leaving 8 bases between them. The CDR3 DNA follows: TGTGCCAGCAGTCGCCAGATTAATGAAAAACTGTTTTTT. Translating it yields CASSRQINEKLFF.

This clonotype was detected many times. The rearrangement uses TRBV7-2 and TRBJ1-5; the D gene is possibly TRBD1 (5 bases). The germline V gene encodes CDR1 SGHTA and CDR2 FQGNSA. Between the trimmed V and J ends, which lost 1 base and 9 bases, there was a span of 13 bases. This CDR3 contains 14 residues. The CDR3 here is CASSLGAGQVPQHF. CDR3 sequence (DNA): TGTGCCAGCAGCTTAGGGGCAGGGCAAGTGCCCCAGCATTTT.

This clonotype turned up a few times. The chain employs TRBV20-1 and TRBJ1-5; 11 bases fit TRBD1. The CDR3 extends over 16 amino acids. CDR1 and CDR2 from the germline V gene are DFQATT and SNEGSKA (reference sequence). V gave up 3 bases and J gave up 1 base; unmatched junction bases: 5. In DNA, the CDR3 is TGCAGTGCTAGTGAATGGGACAGGGGGAGCAATCAGCCCCAGCATTTT. It is translated as CSASEWDRGSNQPQHF.

This clonotype was counted ten times or more. The rearrangement joins TRBV12-3 or TRBV12-4 to TRBJ2-3; D not certain. V gave up 5 bases and J gave up 4 bases, with 4 bases separating them. The CDR3 length is 11 residues. The CDR3 nucleotides read TGTGCCAGCAGTATTTCAGATACGCAGTATTTT. It encodes CASSISDTQYF.

This clonotype was seen repeatedly, ten times or more. This sequence joins TRBV7-9 and TRBJ2-2; TRBD2 matches 13 bases. This CDR3 is built from 17 residues. V was clipped by 5 bases and J by 4 bases; unmatched bases: 7. Germline CDR1 is SEHNR and CDR2 is FQNEAQ (reference sequence). The CDR3 is CASSPLAGGPGTGELFF. For the CDR3, the DNA is TGTGCCAGCAGCCCACTAGCGGGGGGGCCGGGCACCGGGGAGCTGTTTTTT.

The chain has TRBV19 and TRBJ1-6; D perhaps matches TRBD1 (5 bases). Germline V lookup: CDR1 LNHDA, CDR2 SQIVND (reference sequence). V lost 5 bases to trimming and J lost 10 bases, with 15 bases between them. The CDR3 is made up of 14 amino acids. The CDR3 coding sequence is TGTGCCAGTAGTCTAGTCGGGGGAAGCTCACCCCTCCACTTT. It codes for CASSLVGGSSPLHF.

The J gene is TRBJ2-3, the V gene TRBV7-2, with D unclear. Germline lookup yields CDR1 SGHTA and CDR2 FQGNSA. The CDR3 contains 14 residues. V lost 5 bases and J lost 7, with 16 bases in between. The CDR3 here is CASSPSGSRNTQYF. The CDR3 nucleotides read TGTGCCAGCAGCCCCTCCGGGTCGAGGAATACGCAGTATTTT.

This clonotype was seen many times. J is TRBJ1-4 and V is TRBV4-2, with D unclear. The germline V gene has CDR1 LGHNA and CDR2 YNFKEQ. Trimming removed 7 bases at V and 0 bases at J, with 6 bases between. CDR3 length: 13 residues. CDR3 sequence: CASKTTTNEKLFF. The DNA for the CDR3 is TGTGCCAGCAAGACAACAACTAATGAAAAACTGTTTTTT.

This clonotype was seen many times. V is TRBV3-1 and J is TRBJ1-2; no definite D call. CDR3 length equals 14 residues. From germline, CDR1 is LGHDT and CDR2 YNNKEL (reference sequence). Deletions cut 0 bases from V and 1 base from J, with 6 bases between. CDR3 DNA sequence: TGTGCCAGCAGCCAAGAAGTAGGTAACTATGGCTACACCTTC. Amino acid sequence: CASSQEVGNYGYTF.

As for this clonotype: A read error may be the cause here, since a much bigger clone is one base away. For the CDR3, the DNA is TGTGCCAGCAGTTACGGGACGGCTGATGAAAAACTGTTTTTT. Encoded protein: CASSYGTADEKLFF. The chain recombines TRBV6-2 or TRBV6-3 with TRBJ1-4; D might be TRBD1 (5 bases). CDR1 and CDR2 from the germline V gene are MNHEY and SVGEGT. The CDR3 has 14 amino acids. The V gene lost 2 bases and the J gene lost 6 bases, with 10 bases spanning the gap.